A selection of T cell receptor beta chains follows, all from one sample in a study of neurological immune-mediated disorders. TCRdb itself ran the 5' RACE reads through MiXCR, one entry per CDR3 protein. The data contain about 24,000 distinct CDR3 sequences, roughly an eighth of them singletons. The sample comprised PBMCs. The receptors come from a woman in her thirties or forties with HTLV-1-associated myelopathy (HAM/TSP). Both conserved end residues are part of each CDR3. D genes are given only for firm matches.

V gene	J gene	D gene	CDR3 protein
TRBV7-8	TRBJ2-3	TRBD2	CASSYGLAGSTDTQYF
TRBV29-1	TRBJ1-1	-	CSVPGGTTEAFF
TRBV7-2	TRBJ2-5	-	CASSLVLGGGLQQETQYF
TRBV7-9	TRBJ2-7	-	CASSFMGDTVLGEQYF
TRBV28	TRBJ1-5	TRBD1	CASSQDRAENQHQHF
TRBV28	TRBJ2-7	-	CASSGKTSSYEQYF
TRBV9	TRBJ2-7	-	CASSVASIGAYEQYF
TRBV27	TRBJ1-1	-	CASSLLPGQRTEAFF
TRBV20-1	TRBJ1-1	-	CSARRERVLGEAFF
TRBV7-8	TRBJ2-3	TRBD1	CASSPRDRGITDTQYF
TRBV24-1	TRBJ1-2	-	CATSDPHTGLSYTF
TRBV5-5	TRBJ2-1	-	CASGLYNEQFF
TRBV5-1	TRBJ2-1	-	CASSLALSYNEQFF
TRBV5-5	TRBJ2-7	TRBD1	CASSAGDRGVYEQYF
TRBV7-8	TRBJ1-5	-	CASSFGRDSLRPQHF
TRBV27	TRBJ2-7	-	CASSLSRDFGEQYF
TRBV24-1	TRBJ2-5	TRBD1	CATSDPGTGGRETQYF